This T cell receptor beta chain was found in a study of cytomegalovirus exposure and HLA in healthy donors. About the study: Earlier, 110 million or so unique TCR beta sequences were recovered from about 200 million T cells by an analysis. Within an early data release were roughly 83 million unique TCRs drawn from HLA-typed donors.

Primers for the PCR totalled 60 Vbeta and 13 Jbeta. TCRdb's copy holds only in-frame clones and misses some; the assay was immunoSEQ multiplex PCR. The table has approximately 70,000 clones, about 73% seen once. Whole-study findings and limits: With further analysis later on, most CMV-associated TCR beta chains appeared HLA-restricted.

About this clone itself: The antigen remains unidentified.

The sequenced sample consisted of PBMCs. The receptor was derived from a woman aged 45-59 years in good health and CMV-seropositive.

CDR3 sequence: CASSLSTPWTSGRLYNEQFF. The CDR3 region has the DNA TGTGCCAGCAGTTTATCCACCCCCTGGACTAGCGGGAGATTATACAATGAGCAGTTCTTC. The chain joins TRBV27 to TRBJ2-1, with TRBD2 identical over 13 bases. The CDR3 totals 20 residues. The germline V gene has CDR1 MNHEY and CDR2 SMNVEV (reference sequence). V gave up 0 bases and J gave up 4 bases; unmatched junction bases: 12.